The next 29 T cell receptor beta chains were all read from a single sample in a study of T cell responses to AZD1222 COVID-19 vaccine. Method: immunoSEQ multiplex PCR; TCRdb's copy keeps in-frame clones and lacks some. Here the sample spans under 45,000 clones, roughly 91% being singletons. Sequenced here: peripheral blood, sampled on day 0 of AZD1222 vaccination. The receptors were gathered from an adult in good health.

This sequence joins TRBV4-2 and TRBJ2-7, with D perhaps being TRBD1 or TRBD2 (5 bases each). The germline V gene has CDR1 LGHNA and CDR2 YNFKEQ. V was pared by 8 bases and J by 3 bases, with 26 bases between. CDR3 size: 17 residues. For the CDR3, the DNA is TGTGCCAGCCTGTGCCGGGACCTCCGGAACGGTGGCTACGAGCAGTACTTC. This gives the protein CASLCRDLRNGGYEQYF.

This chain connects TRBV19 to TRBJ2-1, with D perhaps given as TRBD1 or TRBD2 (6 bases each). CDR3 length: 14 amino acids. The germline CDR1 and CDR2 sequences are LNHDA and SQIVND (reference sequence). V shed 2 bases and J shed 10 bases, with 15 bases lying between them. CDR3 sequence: CASSIMEGGREQFF. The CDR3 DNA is TGTGCCAGTAGTATAATGGAGGGGGGCAGGGAGCAGTTCTTC.

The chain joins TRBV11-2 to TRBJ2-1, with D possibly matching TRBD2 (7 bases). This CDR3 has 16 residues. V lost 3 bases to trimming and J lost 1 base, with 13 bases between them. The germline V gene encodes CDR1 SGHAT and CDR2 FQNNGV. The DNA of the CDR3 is TGTGCCAGCAGCTTTCGGGGGGCAGGGTCCTACAATGAGCAGTTCTTC. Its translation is CASSFRGAGSYNEQFF.

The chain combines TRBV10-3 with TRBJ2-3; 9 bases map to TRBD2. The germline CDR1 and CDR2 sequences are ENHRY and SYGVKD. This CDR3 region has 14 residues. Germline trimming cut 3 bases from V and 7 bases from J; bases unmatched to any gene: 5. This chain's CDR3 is CAISEAGGTNTQYF. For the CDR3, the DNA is TGTGCCATCAGTGAAGCGGGGGGCACGAATACGCAGTATTTT.

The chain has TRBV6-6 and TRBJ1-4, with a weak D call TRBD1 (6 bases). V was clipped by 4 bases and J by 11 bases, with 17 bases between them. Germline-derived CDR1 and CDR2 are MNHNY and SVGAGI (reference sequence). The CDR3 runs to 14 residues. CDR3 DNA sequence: TGTGCCAGCAGTTTAACCCCAGGGGAGGAGAAACTGTTTTTT. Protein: CASSLTPGEEKLFF.

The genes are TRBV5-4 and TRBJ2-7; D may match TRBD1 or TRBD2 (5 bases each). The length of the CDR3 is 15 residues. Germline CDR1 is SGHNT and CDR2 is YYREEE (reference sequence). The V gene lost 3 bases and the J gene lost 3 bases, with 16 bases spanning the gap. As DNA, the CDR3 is TGTGCCAGCAGCTCTGGGGGAGACAGTCGCTACGAGCAGTACTTC. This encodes CASSSGGDSRYEQYF.

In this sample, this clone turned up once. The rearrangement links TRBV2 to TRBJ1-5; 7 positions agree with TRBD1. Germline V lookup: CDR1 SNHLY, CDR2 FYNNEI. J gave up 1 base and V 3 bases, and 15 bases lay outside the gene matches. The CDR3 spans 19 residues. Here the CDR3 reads CASSDDGDRDVWSNQPQHF. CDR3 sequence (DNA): TGTGCCAGCAGTGATGACGGCGACAGGGACGTGTGGAGCAATCAGCCCCAGCATTTT.

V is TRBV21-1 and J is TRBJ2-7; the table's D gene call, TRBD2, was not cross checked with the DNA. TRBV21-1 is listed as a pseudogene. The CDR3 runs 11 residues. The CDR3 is CASPTPTEQYF. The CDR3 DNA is TGTGCCAGCCCAACCCCTACGGAGCAGTACTTC.

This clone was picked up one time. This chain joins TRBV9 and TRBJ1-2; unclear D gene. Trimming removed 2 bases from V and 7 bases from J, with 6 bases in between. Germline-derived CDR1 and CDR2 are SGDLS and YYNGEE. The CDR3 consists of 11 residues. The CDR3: CASSVPGGYTF. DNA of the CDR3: TGTGCCAGCAGCGTCCCGGGTGGCTACACCTTC.

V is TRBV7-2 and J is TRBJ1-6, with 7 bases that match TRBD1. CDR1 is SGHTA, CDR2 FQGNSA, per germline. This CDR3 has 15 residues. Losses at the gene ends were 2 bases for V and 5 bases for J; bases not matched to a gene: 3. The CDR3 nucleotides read TGTGCCAGCAGCTTAAGAGGACAGGATAATTCACCCCTCCACTTT. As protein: CASSLRGQDNSPLHF.

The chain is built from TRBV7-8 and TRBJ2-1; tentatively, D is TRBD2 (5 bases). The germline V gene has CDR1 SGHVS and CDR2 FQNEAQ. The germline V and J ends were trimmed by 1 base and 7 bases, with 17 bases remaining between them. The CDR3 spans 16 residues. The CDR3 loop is CASSLVPSGSLNEQFF. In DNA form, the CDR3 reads TGTGCCAGCAGCTTAGTTCCCAGCGGAAGCCTTAATGAGCAGTTCTTC.

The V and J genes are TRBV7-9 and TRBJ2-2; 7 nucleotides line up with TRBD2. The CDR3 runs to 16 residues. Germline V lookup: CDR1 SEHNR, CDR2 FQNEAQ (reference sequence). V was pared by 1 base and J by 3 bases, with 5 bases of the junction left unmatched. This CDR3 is CASSLVLAFDTGELFF. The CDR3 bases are TGTGCCAGCAGCTTAGTACTAGCGTTCGACACCGGGGAGCTGTTTTTT.

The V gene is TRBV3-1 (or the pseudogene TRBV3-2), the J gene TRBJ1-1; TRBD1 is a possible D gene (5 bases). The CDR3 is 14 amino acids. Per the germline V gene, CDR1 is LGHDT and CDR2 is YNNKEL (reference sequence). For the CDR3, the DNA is TGTGCGCTGAAAGGGTACAGGACGAACACTGAAGCTTTCTTT. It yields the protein CALKGYRTNTEAFF.

In DNA form, the CDR3 reads TGTGCCAGCAGCTTAGCGGTCACCAATCAGCCCCAGCATTTT. Translation gives CASSLAVTNQPQHF. The chain recombines TRBV7-8 with TRBJ1-5; D is uncertain. This CDR3 region has 14 residues. Germline V lookup: CDR1 SGHVS, CDR2 FQNEAQ. Trimming cost V 0 bases and J 3 bases, with 6 bases left between them.

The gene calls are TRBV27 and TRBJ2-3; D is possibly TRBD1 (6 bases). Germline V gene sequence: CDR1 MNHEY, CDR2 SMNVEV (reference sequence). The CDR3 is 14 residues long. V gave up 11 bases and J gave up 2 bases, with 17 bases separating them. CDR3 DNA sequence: TGTGCCGTCAGGGGCAGGGGTTTCACAGATACGCAGTATTTT. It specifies CAVRGRGFTDTQYF.

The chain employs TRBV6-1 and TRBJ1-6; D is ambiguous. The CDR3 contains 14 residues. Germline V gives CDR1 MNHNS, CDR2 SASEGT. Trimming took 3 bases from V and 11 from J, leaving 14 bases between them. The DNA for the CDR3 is TGTGCCAGCAGTGATGGAGAAAGCTGGGCACCCCTCCACTTT. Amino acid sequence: CASSDGESWAPLHF.

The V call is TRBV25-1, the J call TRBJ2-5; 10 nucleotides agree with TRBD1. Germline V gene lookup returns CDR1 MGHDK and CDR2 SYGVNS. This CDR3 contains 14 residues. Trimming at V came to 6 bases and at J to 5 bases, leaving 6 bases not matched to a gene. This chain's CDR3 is CASRGQGLIETQYF. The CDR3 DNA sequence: TGTGCCAGCAGGGGACAGGGGTTGATCGAGACCCAGTACTTC.

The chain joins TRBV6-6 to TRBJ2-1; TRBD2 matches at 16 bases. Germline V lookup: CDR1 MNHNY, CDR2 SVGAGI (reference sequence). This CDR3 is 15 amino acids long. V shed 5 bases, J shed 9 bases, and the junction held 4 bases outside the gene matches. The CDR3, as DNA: TGTGCCAGCAGTCAAGGGACTAGCGGGGGGGGTGAGCAGTTCTTC. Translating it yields CASSQGTSGGGEQFF.

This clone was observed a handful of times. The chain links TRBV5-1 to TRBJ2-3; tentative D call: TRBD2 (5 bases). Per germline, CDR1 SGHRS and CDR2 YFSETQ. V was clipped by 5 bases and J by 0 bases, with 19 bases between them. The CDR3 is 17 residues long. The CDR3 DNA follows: TGCGCCAGCAGTAAGCGGCCCGGACCTTCTAGCACAGATACGCAGTATTTT. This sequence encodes CASSKRPGPSSTDTQYF. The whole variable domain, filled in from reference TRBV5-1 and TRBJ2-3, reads KAGVTQTPRYLIKTRGQQVTLSCSPISGHRSVSWYQQTPGQGLQFLFEYFSETQRNKGNFPGRFSGRQFSNSRSEMNVSTLELGDSALYLCASSKRPGPSSTDTQYFGPGTRLTVL.

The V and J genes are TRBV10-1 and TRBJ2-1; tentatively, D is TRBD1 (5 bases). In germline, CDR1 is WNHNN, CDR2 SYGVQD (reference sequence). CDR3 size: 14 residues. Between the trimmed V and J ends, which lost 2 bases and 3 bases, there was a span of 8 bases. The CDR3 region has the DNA TGCGCCAGCAGTGAGGACAGCATCTACAATGAGCAGTTCTTC. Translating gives CASSEDSIYNEQFF.

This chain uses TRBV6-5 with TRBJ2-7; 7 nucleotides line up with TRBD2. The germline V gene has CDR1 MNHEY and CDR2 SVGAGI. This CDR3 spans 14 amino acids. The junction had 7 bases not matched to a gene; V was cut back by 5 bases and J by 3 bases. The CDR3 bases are TGTGCCAGCAGTCCAAGCGGGACCCTCTACGAGCAGTACTTC. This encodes CASSPSGTLYEQYF.

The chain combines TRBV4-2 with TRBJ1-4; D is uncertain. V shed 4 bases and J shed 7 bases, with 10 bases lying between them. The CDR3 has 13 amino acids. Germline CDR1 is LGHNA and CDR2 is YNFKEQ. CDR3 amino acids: CASSLRTSEKLFF. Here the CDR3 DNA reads TGTGCCAGCAGCCTTAGGACCTCTGAAAAACTGTTTTTT.

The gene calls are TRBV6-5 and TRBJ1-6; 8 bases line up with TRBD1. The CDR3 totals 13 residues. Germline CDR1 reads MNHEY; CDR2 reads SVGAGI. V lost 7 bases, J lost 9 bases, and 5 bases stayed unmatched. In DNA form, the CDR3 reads TGTGCCAGCAATGGACAGGGCGGTTCACCCCTCCACTTT. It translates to CASNGQGGSPLHF.

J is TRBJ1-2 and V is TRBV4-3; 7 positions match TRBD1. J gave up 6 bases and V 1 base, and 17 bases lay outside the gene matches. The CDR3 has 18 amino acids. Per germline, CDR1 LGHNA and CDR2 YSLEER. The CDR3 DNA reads TGCGCCAGCAGCCAAGCTGGACACTTCACAGGGGACGTCCATGGCTACACCTTC. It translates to CASSQAGHFTGDVHGYTF.

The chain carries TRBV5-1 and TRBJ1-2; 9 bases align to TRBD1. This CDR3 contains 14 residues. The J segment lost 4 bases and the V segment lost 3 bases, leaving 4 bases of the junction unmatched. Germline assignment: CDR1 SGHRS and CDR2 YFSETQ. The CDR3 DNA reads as TGCGCCAGCAGCTGGACAGGGGAAGCCTATGGCTACACCTTC. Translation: CASSWTGEAYGYTF. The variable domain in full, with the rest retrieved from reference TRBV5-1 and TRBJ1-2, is KAGVTQTPRYLIKTRGQQVTLSCSPISGHRSVSWYQQTPGQGLQFLFEYFSETQRNKGNFPGRFSGRQFSNSRSEMNVSTLELGDSALYLCASSWTGEAYGYTFGSGTRLTVV.

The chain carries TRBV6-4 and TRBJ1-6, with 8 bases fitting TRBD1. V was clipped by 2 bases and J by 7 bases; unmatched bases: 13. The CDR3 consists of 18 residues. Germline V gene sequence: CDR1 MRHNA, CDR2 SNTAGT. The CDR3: CASSDLRQGLVPNSPLHF. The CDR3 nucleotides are TGTGCCAGCAGTGACCTACGACAGGGGTTAGTTCCCAATTCACCCCTCCACTTT.

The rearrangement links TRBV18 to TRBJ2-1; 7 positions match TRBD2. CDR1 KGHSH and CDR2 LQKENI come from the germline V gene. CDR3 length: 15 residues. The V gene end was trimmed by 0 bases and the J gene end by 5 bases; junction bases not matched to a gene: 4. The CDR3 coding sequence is TGTGCCAGCTCACCACCTAGCGGGCCGAACAATGAGCAGTTCTTC. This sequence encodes CASSPPSGPNNEQFF.

DNA of the CDR3: TGTGCCAGCAGCTTAACGGACAATCAGCCCCAGCATTTT. Protein: CASSLTDNQPQHF. This sequence joins TRBV5-5 and TRBJ1-5; D gene unclear. Trimming pared 2 bases from V and 3 bases from J, leaving 6 bases between. The CDR3 spans 13 residues. The germline V gene has CDR1 SGHKS and CDR2 YYEKEE (reference sequence).

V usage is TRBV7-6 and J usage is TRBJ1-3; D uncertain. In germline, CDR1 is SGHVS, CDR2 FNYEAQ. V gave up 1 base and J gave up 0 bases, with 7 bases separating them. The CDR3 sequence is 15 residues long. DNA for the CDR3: TGTGCCAGCAGCTTAGGGCACAACTCTGGAAACACCATATATTTT. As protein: CASSLGHNSGNTIYF.